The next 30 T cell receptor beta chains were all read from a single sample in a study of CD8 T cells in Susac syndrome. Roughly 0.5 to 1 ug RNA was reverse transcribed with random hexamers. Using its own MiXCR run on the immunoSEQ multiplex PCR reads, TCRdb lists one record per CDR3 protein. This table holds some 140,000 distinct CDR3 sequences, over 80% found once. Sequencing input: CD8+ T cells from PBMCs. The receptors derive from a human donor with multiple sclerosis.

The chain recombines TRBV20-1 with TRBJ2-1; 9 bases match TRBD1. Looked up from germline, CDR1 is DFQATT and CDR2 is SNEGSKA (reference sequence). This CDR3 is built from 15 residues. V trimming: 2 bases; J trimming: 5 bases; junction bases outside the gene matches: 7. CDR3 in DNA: TGCAGTGCTAGAATCTTGGGACAGGGCCACAATGAGCAGTTCTTC. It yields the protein CSARILGQGHNEQFF.

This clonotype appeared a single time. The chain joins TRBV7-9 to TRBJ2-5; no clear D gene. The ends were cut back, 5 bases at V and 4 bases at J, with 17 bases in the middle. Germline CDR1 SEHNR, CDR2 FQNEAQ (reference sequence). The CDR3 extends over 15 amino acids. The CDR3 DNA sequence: TGTGCCAGCAGCGACATGGCCCGGGCCGGAGAGACCCAGTACTTC. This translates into CASSDMARAGETQYF.

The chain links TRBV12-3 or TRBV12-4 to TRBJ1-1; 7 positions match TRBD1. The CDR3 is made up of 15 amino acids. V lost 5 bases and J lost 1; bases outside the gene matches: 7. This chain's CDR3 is CASSPTGQKNTEAFF. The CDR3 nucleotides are TGTGCCAGCAGTCCAACGGGACAGAAGAACACTGAAGCTTTCTTT.

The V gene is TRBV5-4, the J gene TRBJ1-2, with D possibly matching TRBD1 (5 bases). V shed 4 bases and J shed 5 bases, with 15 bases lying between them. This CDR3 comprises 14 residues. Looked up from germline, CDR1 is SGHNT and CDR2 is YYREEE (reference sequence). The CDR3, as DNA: TGTGCCAGCAGCACGGGACTAGTCTCATATGGCTACACCTTC. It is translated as CASSTGLVSYGYTF.

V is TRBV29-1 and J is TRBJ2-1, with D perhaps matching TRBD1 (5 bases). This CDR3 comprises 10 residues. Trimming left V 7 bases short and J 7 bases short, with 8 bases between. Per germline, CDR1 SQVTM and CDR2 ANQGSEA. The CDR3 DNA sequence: TGCAGCGGTTGGACAAATGAGCAGTTCTTC. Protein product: CSGWTNEQFF.

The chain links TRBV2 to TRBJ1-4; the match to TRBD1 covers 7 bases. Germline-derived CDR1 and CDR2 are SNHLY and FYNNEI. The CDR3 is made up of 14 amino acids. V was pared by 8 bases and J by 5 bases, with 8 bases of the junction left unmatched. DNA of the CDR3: TGTGCCAGCTTTAGGGGACAGCGAAATGAAAAACTGTTTTTT. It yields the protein CASFRGQRNEKLFF.

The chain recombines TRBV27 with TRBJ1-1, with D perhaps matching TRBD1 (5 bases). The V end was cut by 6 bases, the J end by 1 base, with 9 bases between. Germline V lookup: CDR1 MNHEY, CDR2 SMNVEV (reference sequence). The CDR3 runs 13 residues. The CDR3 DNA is TGTGCCAGCAGCTTCGGGGGGAACACTGAAGCTTTCTTT. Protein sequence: CASSFGGNTEAFF.

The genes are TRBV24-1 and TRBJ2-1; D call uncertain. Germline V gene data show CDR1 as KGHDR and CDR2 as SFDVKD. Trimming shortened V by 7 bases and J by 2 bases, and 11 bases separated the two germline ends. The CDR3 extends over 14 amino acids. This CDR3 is CATSRDGAYNEQFF. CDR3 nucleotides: TGTGCCACCAGCCGAGACGGAGCCTACAATGAGCAGTTCTTC.

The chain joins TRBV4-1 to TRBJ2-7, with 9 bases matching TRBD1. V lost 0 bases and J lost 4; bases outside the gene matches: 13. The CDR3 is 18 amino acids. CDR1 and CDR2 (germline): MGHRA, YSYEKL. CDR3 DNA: TGCGCCAGCAGCCAAGATTCGGATCGTGGGACAGGGTTTTACGAGCAGTACTTC. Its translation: CASSQDSDRGTGFYEQYF.

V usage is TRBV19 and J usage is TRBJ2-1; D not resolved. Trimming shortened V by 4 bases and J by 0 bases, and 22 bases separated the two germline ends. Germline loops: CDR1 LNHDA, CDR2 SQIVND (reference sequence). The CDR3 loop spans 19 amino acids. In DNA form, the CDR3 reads TGTGCCAGTAGTACTTCATCGGCCGCCTCATTGCGCTCCTACAATGAGCAGTTCTTC. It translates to CASSTSSAASLRSYNEQFF.

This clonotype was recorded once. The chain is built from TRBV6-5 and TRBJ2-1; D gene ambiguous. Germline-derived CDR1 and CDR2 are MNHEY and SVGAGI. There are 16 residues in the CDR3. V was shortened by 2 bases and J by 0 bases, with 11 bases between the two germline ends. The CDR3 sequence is CASSYVRPGSYNEQFF. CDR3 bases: TGTGCCAGCAGTTACGTACGGCCAGGCTCCTACAATGAGCAGTTCTTC.

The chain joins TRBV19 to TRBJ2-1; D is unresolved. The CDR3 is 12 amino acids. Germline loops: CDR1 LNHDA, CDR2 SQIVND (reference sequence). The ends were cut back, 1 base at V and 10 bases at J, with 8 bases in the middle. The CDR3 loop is CASSIGYSEQFF. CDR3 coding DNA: TGTGCCAGTAGTATAGGGTACAGCGAGCAGTTCTTC.

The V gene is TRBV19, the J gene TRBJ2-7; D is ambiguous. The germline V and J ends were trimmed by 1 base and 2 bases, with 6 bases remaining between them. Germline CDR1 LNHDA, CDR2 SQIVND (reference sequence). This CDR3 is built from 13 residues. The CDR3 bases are TGTGCCAGTAGTATAGGGGGAACCTACGAGCAGTACTTC. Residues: CASSIGGTYEQYF.

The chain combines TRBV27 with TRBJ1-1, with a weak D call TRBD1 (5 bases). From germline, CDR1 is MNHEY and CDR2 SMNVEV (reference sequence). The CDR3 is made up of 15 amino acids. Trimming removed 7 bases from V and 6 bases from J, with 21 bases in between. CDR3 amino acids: CASILSVEGTAEAFF. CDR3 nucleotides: TGTGCCAGCATTTTGTCAGTGGAGGGGACGGCTGAAGCTTTCTTT.

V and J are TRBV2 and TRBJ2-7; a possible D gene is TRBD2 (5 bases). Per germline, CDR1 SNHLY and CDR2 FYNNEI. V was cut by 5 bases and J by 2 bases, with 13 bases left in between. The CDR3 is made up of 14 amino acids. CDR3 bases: TGTGCCAGCAGTCAGTGGAGGAGCCCCTACGAGCAGTACTTC. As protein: CASSQWRSPYEQYF.

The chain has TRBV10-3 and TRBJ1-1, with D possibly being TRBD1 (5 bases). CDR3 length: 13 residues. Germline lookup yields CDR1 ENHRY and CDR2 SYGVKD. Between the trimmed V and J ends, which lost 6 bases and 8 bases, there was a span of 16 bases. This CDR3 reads CAISPLDSPEAFF. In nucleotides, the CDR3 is TGTGCCATCAGCCCCTTAGACAGTCCGGAAGCTTTCTTT.

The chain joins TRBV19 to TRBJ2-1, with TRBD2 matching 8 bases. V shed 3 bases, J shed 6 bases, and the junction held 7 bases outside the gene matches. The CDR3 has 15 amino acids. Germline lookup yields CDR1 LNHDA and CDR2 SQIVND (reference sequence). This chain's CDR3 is CASSILAGGSNEQFF. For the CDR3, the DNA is TGTGCCAGTAGTATTCTGGCGGGAGGTTCCAATGAGCAGTTCTTC.

The CDR3 sequence: CSAVTGTGELFF. In DNA form, the CDR3 reads TGCAGCGCTGTAACAGGGACCGGGGAGCTGTTTTTT. The chain has TRBV29-1 and TRBJ2-2; D may be TRBD1 (6 bases). Germline V lookup: CDR1 SQVTM, CDR2 ANQGSEA. Between the trimmed V and J ends, which lost 7 bases and 5 bases, there was a span of 11 bases. CDR3 length equals 12 residues.

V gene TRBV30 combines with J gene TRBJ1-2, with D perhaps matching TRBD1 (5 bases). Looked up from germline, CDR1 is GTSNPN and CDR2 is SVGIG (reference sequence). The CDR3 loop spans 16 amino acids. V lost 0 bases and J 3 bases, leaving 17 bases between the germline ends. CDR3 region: CAWSVWAGLGDYGYTF. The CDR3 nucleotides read TGTGCCTGGAGTGTATGGGCAGGACTAGGGGACTATGGCTACACCTTC.

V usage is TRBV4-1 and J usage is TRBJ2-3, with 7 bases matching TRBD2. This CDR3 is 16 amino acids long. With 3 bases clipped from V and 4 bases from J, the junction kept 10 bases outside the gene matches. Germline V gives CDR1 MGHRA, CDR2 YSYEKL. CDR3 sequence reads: CASSQLADPLSDTQYF. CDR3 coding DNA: TGCGCCAGCAGCCAGCTAGCGGATCCGTTATCAGATACGCAGTATTTT.

CDR3 DNA: TGTGCCAGCAGTGACCCGAGGGACATATTGGACGAGCAGTACTTC. It codes for CASSDPRDILDEQYF. The chain has TRBV2 and TRBJ2-7, with TRBD1 as a possible D gene (6 bases). The CDR3 contains 15 residues. V gave up 3 bases and J gave up 5 bases, with 17 bases separating them. Germline assignment: CDR1 SNHLY and CDR2 FYNNEI.

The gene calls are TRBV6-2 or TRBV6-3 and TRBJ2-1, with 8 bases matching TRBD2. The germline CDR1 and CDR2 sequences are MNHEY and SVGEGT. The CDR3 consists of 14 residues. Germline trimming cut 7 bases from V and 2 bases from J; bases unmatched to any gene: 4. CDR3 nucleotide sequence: TGTGCCAGCACGGGGGGGCCCCCCTACAATGAGCAGTTCTTC. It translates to CASTGGPPYNEQFF.

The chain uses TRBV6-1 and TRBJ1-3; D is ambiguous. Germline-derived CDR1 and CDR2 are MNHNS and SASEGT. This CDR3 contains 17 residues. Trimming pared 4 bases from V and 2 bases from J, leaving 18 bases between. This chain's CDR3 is CASSGVRGREPGNTIYF. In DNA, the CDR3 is TGTGCCAGCAGTGGGGTGCGGGGTAGAGAACCTGGAAACACCATATATTTT.

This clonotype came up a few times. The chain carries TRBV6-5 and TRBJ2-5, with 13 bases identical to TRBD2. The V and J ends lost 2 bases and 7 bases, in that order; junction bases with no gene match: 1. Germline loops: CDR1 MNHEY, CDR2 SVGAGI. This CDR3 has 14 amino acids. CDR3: CASSYRLAGGTQYF. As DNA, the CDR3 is TGTGCCAGCAGTTACAGACTAGCGGGGGGGACCCAGTACTTC.

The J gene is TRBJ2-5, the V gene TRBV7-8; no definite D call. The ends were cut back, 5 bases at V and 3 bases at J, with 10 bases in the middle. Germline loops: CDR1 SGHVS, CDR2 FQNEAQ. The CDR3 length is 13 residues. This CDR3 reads CASSGRPEETQYF. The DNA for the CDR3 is TGTGCCAGCAGCGGGCGACCAGAAGAGACCCAGTACTTC.

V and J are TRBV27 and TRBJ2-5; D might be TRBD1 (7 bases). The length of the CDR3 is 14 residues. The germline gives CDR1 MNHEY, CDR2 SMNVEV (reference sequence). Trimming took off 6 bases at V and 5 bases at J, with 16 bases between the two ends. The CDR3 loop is CASRVRGVGETQYF. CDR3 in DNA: TGTGCCAGCAGGGTCAGGGGGGTCGGCGAGACCCAGTACTTC.

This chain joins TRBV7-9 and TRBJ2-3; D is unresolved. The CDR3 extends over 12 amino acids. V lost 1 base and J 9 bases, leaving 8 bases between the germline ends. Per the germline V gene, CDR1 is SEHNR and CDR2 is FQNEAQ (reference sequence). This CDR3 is CASSLDEDTQYF. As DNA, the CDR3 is TGTGCCAGCAGCTTAGATGAGGACACGCAGTATTTT.

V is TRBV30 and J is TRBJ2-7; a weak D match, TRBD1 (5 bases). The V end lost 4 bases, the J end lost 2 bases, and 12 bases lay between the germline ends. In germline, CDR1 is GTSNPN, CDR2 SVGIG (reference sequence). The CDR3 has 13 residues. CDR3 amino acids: CAWTLGAAYEQYF. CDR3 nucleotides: TGTGCCTGGACCCTAGGGGCCGCCTACGAGCAGTACTTC.

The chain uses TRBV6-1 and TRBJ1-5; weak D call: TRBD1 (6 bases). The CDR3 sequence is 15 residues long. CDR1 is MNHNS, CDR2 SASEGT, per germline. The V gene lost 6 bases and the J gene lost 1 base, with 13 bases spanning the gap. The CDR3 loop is CASSYRVTSNQPQHF. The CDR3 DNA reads TGTGCCAGCAGCTACAGGGTTACAAGCAATCAGCCCCAGCATTTT.

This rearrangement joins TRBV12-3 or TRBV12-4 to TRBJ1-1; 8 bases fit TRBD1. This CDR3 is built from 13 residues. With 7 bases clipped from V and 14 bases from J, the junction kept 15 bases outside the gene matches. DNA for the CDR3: TGTGCCAGCACAGAAATGCAGGGGGCGCGTTTATTCTTT. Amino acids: CASTEMQGARLFF.